These 7 T cell receptor beta chains were sequenced from one sample in a study of T cells in localized non-small cell lung cancer. TCRdb keeps only in-frame clones here, not all; method: immunoSEQ multiplex PCR. Among approximately 30,000 clones, roughly 93% were seen once, and the ten largest hold less than 8%. Material: peripheral blood, obtained before any cancer treatment. The receptors originated from an older female donor with stage I lung adenocarcinoma.

The gene calls are TRBV11-1 and TRBJ2-7; 14 nucleotides align to TRBD2. Germline V gene sequence: CDR1 SGHAT, CDR2 FQDESV (reference sequence). The V gene end was trimmed by 3 bases and the J gene end by 7 bases; junction bases not matched to a gene: 5. This CDR3 has 15 amino acids. The CDR3 reads CASSFDGTSGGEQYV. The DNA of the CDR3 is TGTGCCAGCAGCTTCGACGGGACTAGCGGGGGAGAGCAGTACGTC.

This chain joins TRBV10-3 and TRBJ2-6, with D uncertain. Trimming removed 11 bases at V and 0 bases at J, with 8 bases between. The germline V gene has CDR1 ENHRY and CDR2 SYGVKD. There are 13 residues in the CDR3. DNA for the CDR3: TGTGCCGCTTCGGGCTCTGGGGCCAACGTCCTGACTTTC. It encodes CAASGSGANVLTF.

This sequence joins TRBV29-1 and TRBJ2-3; either TRBD1 or TRBD2 may fit D (6 bases each). Germline V gene data show CDR1 as SQVTM and CDR2 as ANQGSEA. Trimming removed 6 bases from V and 1 base from J, with 11 bases in between. The CDR3 runs to 13 residues. The DNA for the CDR3 is TGCAGCGTGGGGGGCCGGGGCACAGATACGCAGTATTTT. Translated, it gives CSVGGRGTDTQYF.

This chain links TRBV4-1 with TRBJ2-2; maybe TRBD1 (6 bases). The length of the CDR3 is 16 residues. Trimming shortened V by 4 bases and J by 2 bases, and 14 bases separated the two germline ends. CDR1 is MGHRA, CDR2 YSYEKL, per germline. This CDR3 reads CASSRRTAPNTGELFF. The CDR3 nucleotides are TGCGCCAGCAGCCGCAGGACAGCCCCTAACACCGGGGAGCTGTTTTTT.

The rearrangement joins TRBV7-9 to TRBJ2-7; maybe TRBD1 (6 bases). The CDR3 has 16 residues. Per germline, CDR1 SEHNR and CDR2 FQNEAQ (reference sequence). Trimming pared 1 base from V and 3 bases from J, leaving 16 bases between. CDR3 region: CASSLGPPQGSYEQYF. CDR3 DNA sequence: TGTGCCAGCAGCTTAGGTCCACCACAGGGAAGCTACGAGCAGTACTTC.

The rearrangement joins TRBV14 to TRBJ1-4, with 7 positions matching TRBD1. With V trimmed by 1 base and J by 4 bases, 3 bases remained unmatched. The germline V gene has CDR1 SGHDN and CDR2 FVKESK. The CDR3 has 15 residues. The CDR3 bases are TGTGCCAGCAGCCAAGGGAACAGGGGTAATGAAAAACTGTTTTTT. This sequence encodes CASSQGNRGNEKLFF.

The chain employs TRBV2 and TRBJ1-1; TRBD1 aligns across 7 bases. V was clipped by 1 base and J by 10 bases; unmatched bases: 9. Germline V gives CDR1 SNHLY, CDR2 FYNNEI. The CDR3 covers 14 residues. The CDR3 DNA reads TGTGCCAGCAGTGAAGTAGGGGGCGACCTGTCAGCTTTCTTT. Translated, it gives CASSEVGGDLSAFF.